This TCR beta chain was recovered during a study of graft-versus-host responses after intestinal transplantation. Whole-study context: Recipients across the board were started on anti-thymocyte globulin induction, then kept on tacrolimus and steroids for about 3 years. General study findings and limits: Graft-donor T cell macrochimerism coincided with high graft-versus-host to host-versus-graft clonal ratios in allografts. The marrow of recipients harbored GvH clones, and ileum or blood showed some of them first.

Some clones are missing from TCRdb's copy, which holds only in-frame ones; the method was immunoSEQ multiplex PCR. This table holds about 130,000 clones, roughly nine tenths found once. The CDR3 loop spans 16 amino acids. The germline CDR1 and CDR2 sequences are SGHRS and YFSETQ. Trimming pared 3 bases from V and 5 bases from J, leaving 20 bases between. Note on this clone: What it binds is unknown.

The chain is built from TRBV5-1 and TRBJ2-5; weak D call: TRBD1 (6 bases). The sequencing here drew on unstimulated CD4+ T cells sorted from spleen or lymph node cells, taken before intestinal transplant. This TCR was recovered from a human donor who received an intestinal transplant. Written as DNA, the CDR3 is TGCGCCAGCAGCTCTGCCGGGACAATAGAAGGGGAGACCCAGTACTTC. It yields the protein CASSSAGTIEGETQYF. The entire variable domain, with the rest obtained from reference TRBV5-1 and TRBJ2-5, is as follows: KAGVTQTPRYLIKTRGQQVTLSCSPISGHRSVSWYQQTPGQGLQFLFEYFSETQRNKGNFPGRFSGRQFSNSRSEMNVSTLELGDSALYLCASSSAGTIEGETQYFGPGTRLLVL.